This entry describes one TCR beta chain. Its target antigen remains unknown. Base qualities were left out, and no much larger clone turns up one base away. Cut back by 3 bases and 6 bases, the V and J ends lie 6 bases apart. CDR1 and CDR2 (SGHTA, FQGNSA) derive from the germline V gene. The CDR3 runs 12 amino acids, cysteine and phenylalanine included. Just CDR3 DNA is preserved here, 36 bases in frame from base 1. This sample was included in a study of OX40 agonist ivuxolimab in advanced cancers. For the wider study: Ivuxolimab was an agonistic, fully human IgG2 monoclonal antibody directed against OX40 (CD134), a costimulatory receptor. Intravenous ivuxolimab was administered to patients every 2 weeks at six dose levels: 0.01, 0.1, 0.3, 1.5, 3 and 10 mg/kg. Among the 52 dose-escalation patients, around 20 had hepatocellular carcinoma, roughly 15 melanoma, 9 renal cell carcinoma and 9 head and neck cancer. In the dose-escalation cohort, around four fifths of patients were male, and the mean age was 60 years with a range of roughly 23 to 79. Prior anti-PD-1, anti-PD-L1 or anti-CTLA-4 therapy was permitted, and checkpoint inhibitors had been received by 30% to 40% of dose-escalation patients. Partial responses occurred in three dose-escalation patients: two with cutaneous melanoma and one with hepatocellular carcinoma. The point of sequencing TCRbeta in the periphery was to test whether ivuxolimab changed TCR sequence diversity and drove clonal T-cell expansion. The paper reports the monotherapy dose-escalation portion (N of about 50 patients) of the phase I ivuxolimab trial.

The trial excluded patients who had a history of autoimmune disease or who were on systemic immunosuppression. Peripheral blood for TCR sequencing was drawn from every dose cohort at baseline, at cycle 4 day 1 and at cycle 7 day 1. Samples came from an open-label, multicenter, first-in-human phase I dose-escalation trial of ivuxolimab. Adults with locally advanced or metastatic melanoma, renal cell carcinoma, hepatocellular carcinoma or head and neck squamous cell carcinoma were enrolled in the trial. Before TCR sequencing, CD4+ and CD8+ T cells were separately sorted from peripheral blood. On the study overall, not on this receptor specifically: Low levels of normalized T-cell clonal expansion were also seen in some patients who did not respond. After ivuxolimab, expanded clones were on average more numerous among CD8+ T cells than among CD4+ T cells. In partial responders in the 0.1-3.0 mg/kg groups, normalized peripheral clonal expansion was found to be among the lowest, especially among CD8+ T cells. The antigen specificity of the clonally expanded peripheral T cells was not determined. At doses from 0.1 to 3.0 mg/kg, clonal expansion was seen in both CD4+ and CD8+ blood T cells between baseline and week 6.

Genomic DNA was isolated from the sorted cells so that the TCRbeta CDR3 region could be sequenced. TCRbeta CDR3 regions were sequenced using the immunoSEQ Assay. TCRdb limited this immuneACCESS table to in-frame rearrangements with V and J called. A share of clones is missing; checked studies link under half to unresolved V genes, and the rest is unexplained. The sample profile shows 65,000 to 75,000 clones; around nine tenths of them were found once. Clones ranked in the top ten supply 0.4% to 0.5% of the sample. Sequences were derived from CD4+ or CD8+ T cells sorted from blood, sampled in a trial of the OX40 agonist ivuxolimab. The chain couples TRBV7-2 to TRBJ2-1, with the identity of the D gene unclear. This TCR was recovered from an adult with an advanced solid tumor such as melanoma, head and neck, liver or kidney cancer. For the CDR3, the sequence is CASSLRLNEQFF. The DNA reads TGTGCCAGCAGCTTGAGACTCAATGAGCAGTTCTTC.